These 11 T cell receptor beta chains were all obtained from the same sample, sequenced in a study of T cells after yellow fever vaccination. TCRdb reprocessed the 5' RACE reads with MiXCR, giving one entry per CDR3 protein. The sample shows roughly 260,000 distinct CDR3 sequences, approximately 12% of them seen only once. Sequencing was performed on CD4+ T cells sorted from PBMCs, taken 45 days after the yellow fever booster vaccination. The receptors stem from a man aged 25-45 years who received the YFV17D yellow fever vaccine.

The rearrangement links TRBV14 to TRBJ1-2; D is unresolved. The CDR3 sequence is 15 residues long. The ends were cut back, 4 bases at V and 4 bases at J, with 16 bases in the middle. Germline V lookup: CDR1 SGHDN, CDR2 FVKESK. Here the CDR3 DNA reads TGTGCCAGCAGCCTTAGAGGCAGAGACTTCTATGGCTACACCTTC. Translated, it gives CASSLRGRDFYGYTF.

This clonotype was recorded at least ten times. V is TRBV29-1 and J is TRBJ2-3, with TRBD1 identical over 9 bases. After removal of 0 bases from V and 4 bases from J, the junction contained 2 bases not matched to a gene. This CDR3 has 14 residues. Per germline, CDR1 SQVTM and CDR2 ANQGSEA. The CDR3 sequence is CSVEDTGGADTQYF. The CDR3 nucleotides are TGCAGCGTTGAAGATACAGGGGGCGCAGATACGCAGTATTTT.

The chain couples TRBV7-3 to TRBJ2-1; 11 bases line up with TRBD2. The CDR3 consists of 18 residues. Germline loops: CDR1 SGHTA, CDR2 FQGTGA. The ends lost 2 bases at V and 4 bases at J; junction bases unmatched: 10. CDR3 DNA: TGTGCCAGCAGCTTACTTCCCTCCGGGACTAGCGGTTACAATGAGCAGTTCTTC. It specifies CASSLLPSGTSGYNEQFF.

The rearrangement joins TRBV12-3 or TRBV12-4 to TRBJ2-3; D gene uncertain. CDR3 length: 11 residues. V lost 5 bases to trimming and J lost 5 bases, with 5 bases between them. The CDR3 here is CASSPKDTQYF. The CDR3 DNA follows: TGTGCCAGCAGTCCCAAAGATACGCAGTATTTT.

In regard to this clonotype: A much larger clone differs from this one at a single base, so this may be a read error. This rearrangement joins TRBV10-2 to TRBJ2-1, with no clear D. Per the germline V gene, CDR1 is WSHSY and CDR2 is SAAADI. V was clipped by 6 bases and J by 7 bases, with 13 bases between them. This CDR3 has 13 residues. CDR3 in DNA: TGCGCCAGCAGAATAGCCTCGGGTAATGAGCAGTTCTTC. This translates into CASRIASGNEQFF.

The DNA of the CDR3 is TGTGCCAGCAGTTCGGACATACTAGGGGAGCTGTTTTTT. It specifies CASSSDILGELFF. The chain combines TRBV27 with TRBJ2-2, with D possibly matching TRBD1 (5 bases). The CDR3 runs to 13 residues. The V gene lost 4 bases and the J gene lost 8 bases, with 11 bases spanning the gap. Germline V gene data show CDR1 as MNHEY and CDR2 as SMNVEV (reference sequence).

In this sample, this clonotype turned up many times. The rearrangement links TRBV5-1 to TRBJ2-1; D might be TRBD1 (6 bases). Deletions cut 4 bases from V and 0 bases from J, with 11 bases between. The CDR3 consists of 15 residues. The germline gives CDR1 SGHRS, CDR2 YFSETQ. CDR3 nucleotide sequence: TGCGCCAGCAGCCTGGACAGTTTCTCCTACAATGAGCAGTTCTTC. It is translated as CASSLDSFSYNEQFF.

CDR3 sequence: CASSLGLRDTIKDTQYF. The CDR3 DNA sequence: TGTGCCAGCAGTTTAGGTTTGAGAGACACTATCAAGGATACGCAGTATTTT. The chain combines TRBV28 with TRBJ2-3; D remains unclear. CDR1 and CDR2 from the germline V gene are MDHEN and SYDVKM. CDR3 length: 17 amino acids. V lost 2 bases and J 6 bases, leaving 21 bases between the germline ends.

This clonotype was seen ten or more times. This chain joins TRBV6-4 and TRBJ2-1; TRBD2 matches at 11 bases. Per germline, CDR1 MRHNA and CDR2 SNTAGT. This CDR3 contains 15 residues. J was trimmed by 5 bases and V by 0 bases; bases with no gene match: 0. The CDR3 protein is CASSDSGLADNEQFF. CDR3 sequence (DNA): TGTGCCAGCAGTGACTCGGGACTAGCGGACAATGAGCAGTTCTTC.

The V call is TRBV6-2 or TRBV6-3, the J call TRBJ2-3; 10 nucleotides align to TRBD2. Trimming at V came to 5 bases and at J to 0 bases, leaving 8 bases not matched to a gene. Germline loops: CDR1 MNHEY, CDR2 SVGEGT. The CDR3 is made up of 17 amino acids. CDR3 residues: CASSPGLAVSSTDTQYF. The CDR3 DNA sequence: TGTGCCAGCAGTCCAGGACTAGCGGTTTCTAGCACAGATACGCAGTATTTT.

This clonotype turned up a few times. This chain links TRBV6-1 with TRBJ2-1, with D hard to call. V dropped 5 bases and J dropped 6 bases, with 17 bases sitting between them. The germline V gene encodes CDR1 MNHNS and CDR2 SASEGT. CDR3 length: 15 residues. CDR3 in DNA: TGTGCCAGCAGTCCCAGTAGTGGCAATCCCAATGAGCAGTTCTTC. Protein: CASSPSSGNPNEQFF.